A selection of T cell receptor beta chains follows, all from one sample in a study of response to subunit inactivated influenza vaccine. TCRdb independently ran MiXCR on the RT-PCR reads; one entry per CDR3 protein. Here the sample spans approximately 730,000 distinct CDR3 sequences, over 11% being singletons. The input for sequencing was PBMCs from blood, taken 14 days before vaccination. These receptors were collected from a man aged 45 to 65 who received an inactivated influenza vaccine. Both conserved end residues are part of each CDR3. D genes are given only for firm matches. Only part of the rows carry a size: once, few, many, or a class if the clone is expanded.

v_call,j_call,clone_size,d_call,cdr3_nt,cdr3_aa
TRBV4-1,TRBJ2-5,.,TRBD2,TGCGCCAGCAGCCTTGGACTAGCGGGAGTGGAACGGGAGACCCAGTACTTC,CASSLGLAGVERETQYF
TRBV15,TRBJ2-1,.,.,TGTGCCACCAGCAGAGATTACAAGACCTACAATGAGCAGTTCTTC,CATSRDYKTYNEQFF
TRBV27,TRBJ1-1,.,.,TGTGCCAGCAGCACGACGGACTTTTCTTTCCGCACTGAAGCTTTCTTT,CASSTTDFSFRTEAFF
TRBV7-2,TRBJ2-1,.,.,TGTGCCAGCAGCTTAGGTTTTGCGGGGAATGAGCAGTTCTTC,CASSLGFAGNEQFF
TRBV9,TRBJ2-7,few,TRBD2,TGTGCCAGCAGCGACGGGACTAGCGGGAGCCTCTACGAGCAGTACTTC,CASSDGTSGSLYEQYF
TRBV4-2,TRBJ2-5,.,.,TGTGCCAGCAGCCAAGATCTACCCCCTGAGACCCAGTACTTC,CASSQDLPPETQYF
TRBV12-3/TRBV12-4,TRBJ2-1,.,TRBD1,TGTGCCAGCAGTTCCCGACAGGGGGGGCCCCAGTTCTTC,CASSSRQGGPQFF
TRBV9,TRBJ2-5,.,TRBD2,TGTGCCAGCAGCGCCAGCCCCGGGGGGGAGACCCAGTACTTC,CASSASPGGETQYF
TRBV7-2,TRBJ2-7,.,.,TGTGCCAGCAGCTTACCCGACAGGAAAAACGAGCAGTACTTC,CASSLPDRKNEQYF
TRBV27,TRBJ1-2,few,.,TGTGCCAGCAGACCCGCTATCCCTAACTATGGCTACACCTTC,CASRPAIPNYGYTF
TRBV27,TRBJ1-2,.,.,TGTGCCAGCAGTCCGCTTTCAGGGGTTGACTATGGCTACACCTTC,CASSPLSGVDYGYTF
TRBV4-2,TRBJ2-3,few,TRBD2,TGTGCCAGCAGCCAAGATTTAGCGGGAGGCTCAGATACGCAGTATTTT,CASSQDLAGGSDTQYF
TRBV12-3/TRBV12-4,TRBJ1-2,.,.,TGTGCCAGCACCCAGGGTGGGAATCGCTACACCTTC,CASTQGGNRYTF
TRBV7-9,TRBJ2-7,few,.,TGTGCCAGCAGCGCGAGAGGCGGGTACGAGCAGTACTTC,CASSARGGYEQYF
TRBV14,TRBJ1-5,.,TRBD1,TGTGCCAGCAGACACGGGACAGGGGGCCGGCCCCAGCATTTT,CASRHGTGGRPQHF
TRBV20-1,TRBJ2-3,.,.,TGCAGTGCTAGAGCCACACGACAATCTAGCACAGATACGCAGTATTTT,CSARATRQSSTDTQYF
TRBV4-2,TRBJ2-2,few,.,TGTGCCAGCAGTCCAGAGTTGAACACCGGGGAGCTGTTTTTT,CASSPELNTGELFF
TRBV12-3/TRBV12-4,TRBJ2-7,many,.,TGTGCCAGCAGTCCTATGACAGCCTCCTACGAGCAGTACTTC,CASSPMTASYEQYF
TRBV29-1,TRBJ2-5,.,.,TGCAGCCACCTCGGGGGTCAAGAGACCCAGTACTTC,CSHLGGQETQYF
TRBV20-1,TRBJ1-5,.,.,TGCAGTGGAAAATATAGCAATCAGCCCCAGCATTTT,CSGKYSNQPQHF